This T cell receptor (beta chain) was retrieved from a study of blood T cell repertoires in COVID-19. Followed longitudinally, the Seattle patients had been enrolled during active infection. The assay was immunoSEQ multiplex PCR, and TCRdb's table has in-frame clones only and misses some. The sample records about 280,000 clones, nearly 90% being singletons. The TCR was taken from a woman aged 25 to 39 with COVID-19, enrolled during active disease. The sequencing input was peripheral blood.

The CDR3 DNA sequence: TGTGCCAGCAGCCCGACAGGGAACCATTCACCCCTCCACTTT. It specifies CASSPTGNHSPLHF. J is TRBJ1-6 and V is TRBV6-5, with 7 nucleotides matching TRBD1. The germline gives CDR1 MNHEY, CDR2 SVGAGI. V lost 6 bases to trimming and J lost 8 bases; unmatched junction nucleotides: 7. The CDR3 spans 14 residues.